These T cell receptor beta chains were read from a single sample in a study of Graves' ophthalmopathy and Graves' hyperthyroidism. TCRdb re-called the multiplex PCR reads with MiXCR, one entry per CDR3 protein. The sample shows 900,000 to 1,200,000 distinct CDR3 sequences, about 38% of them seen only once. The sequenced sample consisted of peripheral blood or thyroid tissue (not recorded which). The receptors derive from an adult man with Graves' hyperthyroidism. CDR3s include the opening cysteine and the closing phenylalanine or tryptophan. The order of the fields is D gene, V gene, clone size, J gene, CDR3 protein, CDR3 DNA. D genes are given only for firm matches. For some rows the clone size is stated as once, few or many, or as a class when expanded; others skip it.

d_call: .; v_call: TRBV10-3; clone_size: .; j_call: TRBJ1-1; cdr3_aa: CAISESPMNTEAFF; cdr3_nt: TGTGCCATCAGTGAGTCACCAATGAACACTGAAGCTTTCTTT
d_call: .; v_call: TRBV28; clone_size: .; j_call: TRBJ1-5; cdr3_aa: CASSRGTYQPQHF; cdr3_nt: TGTGCCAGCAGCCGGGGCACCTATCAGCCCCAGCATTTT
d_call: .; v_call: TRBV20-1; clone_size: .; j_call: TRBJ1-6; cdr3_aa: CSARDRRVFGSPLHF; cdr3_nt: TGCAGTGCTAGAGATAGAAGGGTTTTTGGCTCACCCCTCCACTTT
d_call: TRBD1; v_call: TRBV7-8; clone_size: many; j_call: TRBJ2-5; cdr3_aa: CASKGTGGKETQYF; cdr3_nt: TGTGCCAGCAAAGGGACAGGGGGGAAGGAGACCCAGTACTTC
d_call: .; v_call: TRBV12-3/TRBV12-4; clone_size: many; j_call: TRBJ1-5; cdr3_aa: CASSLKADQPQHF; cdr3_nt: TGTGCCAGCAGCCTGAAGGCTGATCAGCCCCAGCATTTT
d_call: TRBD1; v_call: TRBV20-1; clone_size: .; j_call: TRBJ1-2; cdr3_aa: CSARGTGLNYGYTF; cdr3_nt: TGCAGTGCTCGCGGGACAGGCCTCAACTATGGCTACACCTTC
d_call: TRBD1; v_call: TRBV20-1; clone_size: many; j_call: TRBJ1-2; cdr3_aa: CSASNPGQGTLGYTF; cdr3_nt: TGCAGTGCTAGCAATCCGGGACAGGGAACGTTGGGCTACACCTTC
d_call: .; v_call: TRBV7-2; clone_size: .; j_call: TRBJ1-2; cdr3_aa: CASSLVGGKGYTF; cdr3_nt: TGTGCCAGCAGCTTAGTGGGGGGCAAGGGCTACACCTTC
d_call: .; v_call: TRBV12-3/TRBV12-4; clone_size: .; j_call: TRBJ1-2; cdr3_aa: CASSPKGRAGRVYGYTF; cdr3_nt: TGTGCCAGCAGTCCCAAGGGCAGGGCGGGGAGAGTCTATGGCTACACCTTC
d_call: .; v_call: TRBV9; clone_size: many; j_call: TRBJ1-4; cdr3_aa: CASSGKPRALTPEKLFF; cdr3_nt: TGTGCCAGCAGCGGAAAGCCCCGGGCTCTAACTCCTGAAAAACTGTTTTTT
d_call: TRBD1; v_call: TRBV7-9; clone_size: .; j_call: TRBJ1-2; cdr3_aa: CANSYRWGQPVESYGYTF; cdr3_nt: TGTGCCAACAGCTACCGATGGGGACAGCCCGTCGAGAGCTATGGCTACACCTTC
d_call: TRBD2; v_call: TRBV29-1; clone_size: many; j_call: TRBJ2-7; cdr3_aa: CSVSGTNSYEQYF; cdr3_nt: TGCAGCGTGTCAGGGACTAATTCCTACGAGCAGTACTTC
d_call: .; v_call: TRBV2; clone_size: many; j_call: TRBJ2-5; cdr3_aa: CASSDLADKETQYF; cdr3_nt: TGTGCCAGCAGTGATCTAGCAGACAAAGAGACCCAGTACTTC